Listed below are T cell receptor beta chains from one sample, sequenced in a study of Ad26.COV2.S vaccination and SARS-CoV-2 variants. Sequencing was performed with immunoSEQ multiplex PCR; in TCRdb, only in-frame clones are kept and a portion is missing. The sample records around 340,000 clones, 75% to 90% being singletons. This specimen was peripheral blood, taken in a trial of Ad26.COV2.S vaccine versus placebo. Source of these receptors: a person aged 18-60 years who received the Ad26.COV2.S COVID-19 vaccine or a placebo. CDR3s include the opening cysteine and the closing phenylalanine or tryptophan. D genes are given only for firm matches. Rows give clone size only sometimes, using once, few, many, or a class for an expanded clone.

v_gene,abundance,j_gene,d_gene,CDR3nt,CDR3aa
TRBV3-1/TRBV3-2,.,TRBJ2-5,TRBD1,TGTGCCAGCAGCAAGAACCGACAGGGCAGCGGCGGGACCCAGTACTTC,CASSKNRQGSGGTQYF
TRBV28,few,TRBJ1-6,.,TGTGCCAGCAGTTTAGAGGTTGCAGGAGTTTCACCCCTCCACTTT,CASSLEVAGVSPLHF
TRBV5-1,.,TRBJ1-4,.,TGCGCCAGCAGCTTGGCCGGTTATTTCCAAAATAATGAAAAACTGTTTTTT,CASSLAGYFQNNEKLFF
TRBV7-8,.,TRBJ2-3,.,TGTGCCAGCAGCTTACGCGGTCCTCTAGTGGGAGATACGCAGTATTTT,CASSLRGPLVGDTQYF
TRBV19,.,TRBJ2-7,.,TGTGCCAGTAGTATAAAGCACAGGGCCTACGAGCAGTACTTC,CASSIKHRAYEQYF
TRBV7-9,.,TRBJ2-1,.,TGTGCCAGCAGCCCCCAGGTGATCAGCTCCTACAATGAGCAGTTCTTC,CASSPQVISSYNEQFF
TRBV6-2/TRBV6-3,.,TRBJ1-5,.,TGTGCCAGCAGTTACCCCTCGGGGCCCCAGCATTTT,CASSYPSGPQHF
TRBV3-1/TRBV3-2,.,TRBJ2-3,.,TGTGCCAGCAGCTCTTACGTCGGGAGTAGCGCCCGCACAGATACGCAGTATTTT,CASSSYVGSSARTDTQYF
TRBV6-5,.,TRBJ1-2,TRBD1,TGTGCCAGCAGAGCCTTGACAGGGGGCGGCTATGGCTACACCTTC,CASRALTGGGYGYTF
TRBV20-1,.,TRBJ2-7,TRBD2,TGCAGTGCTAGTCGGGGGGGAGGCGAGCAGTACTTC,CSASRGGGEQYF
TRBV28,.,TRBJ1-5,.,TGTGCCAGCAGTTTAGTACAGGAGAATCAGCCCCAGCATTTT,CASSLVQENQPQHF
TRBV4-3,.,TRBJ1-4,.,TGCGCCAGCAGCCAAGTAGCACCTGAGAGTGAAAAACTGTTTTTT,CASSQVAPESEKLFF
TRBV7-2,.,TRBJ2-7,TRBD2,TGTGCCAGCAGACTTGGGCGGGAGGCAGCCTACGAGCAGTACTTC,CASRLGREAAYEQYF
TRBV28,.,TRBJ2-7,.,TGTGCCAGCAGCCCTCGGTCAGGGAGCCTTTACGAGCAGTACTTC,CASSPRSGSLYEQYF
TRBV9,.,TRBJ2-1,.,TGTGCCAGCAGCGTAGGCAGCGGGCGGAACAATGAGCAGTTCTTC,CASSVGSGRNNEQFF
TRBV5-5,.,TRBJ2-7,.,TGTGCCAGCAGCTTGTCATCCACGGTTGCCTACGAGCAGTACTTC,CASSLSSTVAYEQYF
TRBV2,.,TRBJ1-2,TRBD1,TGTGCCAGCAGTGAATCGAACAGGGGTTCTGGCTACACCTTC,CASSESNRGSGYTF
TRBV7-3,.,TRBJ2-1,.,TGTGCCAGCAGCCCGCTAAGTCTCCTCGATGAGCAGTTCTTC,CASSPLSLLDEQFF
TRBV4-1,few,TRBJ2-3,.,TGCGCCAGCAGCCAAGGAAGCTTCACAGATACGCAGTATTTT,CASSQGSFTDTQYF
TRBV6-5,.,TRBJ1-1,TRBD1,TGTGCCAGCAGTTCCCGGATGGACAGGGGTGGCACTGAAGCTTTCTTT,CASSSRMDRGGTEAFF
TRBV28,.,TRBJ2-6,TRBD1,TGTGCCAGTACAGGGGTAGTTTCTGGGGCCAACGTCCTGACTTTC,CASTGVVSGANVLTF
TRBV4-1,.,TRBJ2-3,.,TGCGCCAGCAGCCCACAGGTACGGGCGCGGACAGATACGCAGTATTTT,CASSPQVRARTDTQYF
TRBV7-9,.,TRBJ2-5,TRBD1,TGTGCCAGCAGCTATACAGGGGGAAAGACCCAGTACTTC,CASSYTGGKTQYF
TRBV20-1,few,TRBJ1-4,.,TGCAGTGGGTGGGCCTATGAAAAACTGTTTTTT,CSGWAYEKLFF
TRBV28,.,TRBJ1-1,.,TGTGCCAGCACCGAGACAGTGAACACTGAAGCTTTCTTT,CASTETVNTEAFF
TRBV6-4,few,TRBJ2-2,.,TGTGCCAGCAGTGACTCGGGGGAAAACACCGGGGAGCTGTTTTTT,CASSDSGENTGELFF
TRBV7-2,.,TRBJ2-2,.,TGTGCCAGCAGCTCCACAGGGCTTAGCACCGGGGAGCTGTTTTTT,CASSSTGLSTGELFF
TRBV5-8,once,TRBJ1-6,.,TGTGCCAGCAGCTTTGGACAGACCAATTCACCCCTCCACTTT,CASSFGQTNSPLHF
TRBV4-3,once,TRBJ2-3,.,TGCGCCAGCAGCCAAGGGCCGAACACAGATACGCAGTATTTT,CASSQGPNTDTQYF
TRBV12-3/TRBV12-4,.,TRBJ2-3,.,TGTGCCAGCAGTTTAACCGGAGATACGCAGTATTTT,CASSLTGDTQYF
TRBV2,.,TRBJ1-5,TRBD1,TGTGCCAGCAGCCAGCAGGGGGCAAGCAATCAGCCCCAGCATTTT,CASSQQGASNQPQHF
TRBV3-1/TRBV3-2,.,TRBJ2-5,.,TGTGCCAGCAGCCACGGCAGGGGAAGGGAGACCCAGTACTTC,CASSHGRGRETQYF
TRBV23-1,.,TRBJ2-6,.,TGCGCCAGCAGCCCATTAAAAGGTCTCTCTGGGGCCAACGTCCTGACTTTC,CASSPLKGLSGANVLTF
TRBV19,.,TRBJ1-5,.,TGTGCCAGTAGTATCCCCGGACCTAAGGTACCCCAGCATTTT,CASSIPGPKVPQHF
TRBV9,.,TRBJ1-6,.,TGTGCCAGCAGCGTAGGGACGGAGAATTCACCCCTCCACTTT,CASSVGTENSPLHF
TRBV6-5,.,TRBJ1-1,.,TGTGCCAGCAGTCCTGGACAGTTGAACACTGAAGCTTTCTTT,CASSPGQLNTEAFF
TRBV7-2,few,TRBJ2-7,.,TGTGCCAGCAGCTCCTCGCTTCAGGGGGGGGAGCAGTACTTC,CASSSSLQGGEQYF
TRBV7-2,.,TRBJ2-7,.,TGTGCCAGCAGCTTAGACAACGAGCAGTACTTC,CASSLDNEQYF
TRBV7-3,.,TRBJ1-1,.,TGTGCCAGCAGCCCCGGTTTAGGACAGCTGAACACTGAAGCTTTCTTT,CASSPGLGQLNTEAFF
TRBV27,once,TRBJ1-2,TRBD1,TGTGCCAGCAGTTCCTATACCTCGGACAGGGCGCGGTATGGCTACACCTTC,CASSSYTSDRARYGYTF
TRBV5-4,few,TRBJ1-3,.,TGTGCCAGCAGCTCCAGGGGAAGGGCCGGAAACACCATATATTTT,CASSSRGRAGNTIYF
TRBV7-8,once,TRBJ2-7,.,TGTGCCAGCAGCTTAGGGAGGATACCGTACGAGCAGTACTTC,CASSLGRIPYEQYF
TRBV10-3,.,TRBJ2-1,.,TGTGCCATCAGTCCCTTAGGTGGGGGTGGTGAGCAGTTCTTC,CAISPLGGGGEQFF
TRBV25-1,.,TRBJ1-1,.,TGTGCCAGCAGTTGGGCCTATGAAGCTTTCTTT,CASSWAYEAFF
TRBV6-5,once,TRBJ1-1,TRBD1,TGTGCCAGCAGACAGGGGGACAACACTGAAGCTTTCTTT,CASRQGDNTEAFF
TRBV5-4,.,TRBJ1-4,.,TGTGCCAGCAGCTTGGATGGTATTAATGAAAAACTGTTTTTT,CASSLDGINEKLFF
TRBV24-1,.,TRBJ2-5,.,TGTGCCACCAGTAGTTCCCAGTACTTC,CATSSSQYF
TRBV28,.,TRBJ2-1,TRBD1,TGTGCCAGCAGTATGACAGGGCCCCTCAACTACAATGAGCAGTTCTTC,CASSMTGPLNYNEQFF
TRBV7-9,.,TRBJ2-5,.,TGTGCCAGCAGCTTAGAAGGGAATCACGTTGAGACCCAGTACTTC,CASSLEGNHVETQYF
TRBV4-3,.,TRBJ2-1,TRBD2,TGCGCCAGCAGTGACAGACCGGGGACTAGCGGGGACAATGAGCAGTTCTTC,CASSDRPGTSGDNEQFF
TRBV7-2,.,TRBJ1-4,.,TGTGCCAGCAGCTTGGGAATTCATGAAAAACTGTTTTTT,CASSLGIHEKLFF
TRBV6-6,.,TRBJ1-6,.,TGTGCCAGCAGTTTCCCCCCTGGCGGGCTGGAATCACCCCTCCACTTT,CASSFPPGGLESPLHF
TRBV5-4,.,TRBJ2-2,.,TGTGCCAGCAGCTTATCGGGTGGGGTGGCCGGGGAGCTGTTTTTT,CASSLSGGVAGELFF
TRBV4-3,.,TRBJ2-3,.,TGCGCCAGCAGCCAAACAGAGAAGAGCACAGATACGCAGTATTTT,CASSQTEKSTDTQYF
TRBV6-6,.,TRBJ2-7,TRBD1,TGTGCCAGCAGGTTGGGACAGACCTACGAGCAGTACTTC,CASRLGQTYEQYF
TRBV19,.,TRBJ2-3,TRBD1,TGTGCCAGTAGTCCAGGACAGGGGGCCTTCGCGGATACGCAGTATTTT,CASSPGQGAFADTQYF